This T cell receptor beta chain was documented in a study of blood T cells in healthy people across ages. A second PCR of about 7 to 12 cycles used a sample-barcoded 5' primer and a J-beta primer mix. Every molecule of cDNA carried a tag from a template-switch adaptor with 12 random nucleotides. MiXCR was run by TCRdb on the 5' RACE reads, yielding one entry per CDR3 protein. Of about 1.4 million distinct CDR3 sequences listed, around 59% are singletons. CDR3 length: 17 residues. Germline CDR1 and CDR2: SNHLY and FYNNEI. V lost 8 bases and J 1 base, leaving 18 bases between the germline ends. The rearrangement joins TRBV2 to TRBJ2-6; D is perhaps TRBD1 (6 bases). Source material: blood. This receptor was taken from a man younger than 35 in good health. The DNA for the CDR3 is TGTGCCAGCGAAGGACGGACAGTTAGATCTGGGGCCAACGTCCTGACTTTC. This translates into CASEGRTVRSGANVLTF.